This T cell receptor (beta chain) was sequenced for a study of identical twins. The CDR3 loop spans 14 amino acids. CDR1 and CDR2 (germline): SGHVS, FQNEAQ. Trimming left V 5 bases short and J 0 bases short, with 10 bases between. Each CDR3 protein is one row after TCRdb ran MiXCR on the 5' RACE reads. Of 400,000 to 500,000 distinct CDR3 sequences listed, about a fifth are singletons. The receptor's source is a man aged 45-65 years in good health. The gene calls are TRBV7-8 and TRBJ1-2; no reliable D call. The specimen was naive T cells sorted from blood. CDR3 residues: CASSPSSANYGYTF. In DNA form, the CDR3 reads TGTGCCAGCAGCCCTTCCTCAGCTAACTATGGCTACACCTTC.